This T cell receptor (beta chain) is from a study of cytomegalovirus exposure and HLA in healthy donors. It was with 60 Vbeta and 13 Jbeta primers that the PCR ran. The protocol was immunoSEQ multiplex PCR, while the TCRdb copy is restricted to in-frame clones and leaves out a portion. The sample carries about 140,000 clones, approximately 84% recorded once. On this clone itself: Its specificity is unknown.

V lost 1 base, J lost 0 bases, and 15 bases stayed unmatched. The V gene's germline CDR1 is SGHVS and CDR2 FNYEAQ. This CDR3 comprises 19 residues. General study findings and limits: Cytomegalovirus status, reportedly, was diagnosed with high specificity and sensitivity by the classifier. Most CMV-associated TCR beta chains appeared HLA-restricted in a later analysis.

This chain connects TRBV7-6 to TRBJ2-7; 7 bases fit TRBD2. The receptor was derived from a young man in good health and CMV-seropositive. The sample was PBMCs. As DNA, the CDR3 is TGTGCCAGCAGCTTAGTGGAACTAGCGCCAGATGGTAGCTCCTACGAGCAGTACTTC. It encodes CASSLVELAPDGSSYEQYF.